This T cell receptor beta chain is from a study of T cell responses to AZD1222 COVID-19 vaccine (dated by TCRdb to 2020 to 2022). For the wider study: TCR sequencing covered about 230 trial participants: 200 to 210 given two doses of AZD1222 and around 25 given two doses of MenACWY control vaccine. Trial participants were enrolled by age into 18-55, 56-69 and 70-plus year subgroups, with around 150, 28 and 57 TCR-sequenced participants respectively.

V is clipped by 3 bases and J by 7 bases, and the sequence between their germline boundaries is 10 bases long. From the germline V gene (reference sequence), CDR1 is LNHDA and CDR2 is SQIVND. CDR3 length: 13 amino acids, cysteine to phenylalanine. The only DNA kept is the CDR3, 39 bases in frame from the first base. The CDR3 regions of human TCRbeta chains were subjected to immunosequencing. The authors' analysis ran thus. TCRs in the repertoires were matched against a reference library of SARS-CoV-2-specific TCRs that had been generated with the MIRA antigen-specificity platform. Breadth was defined as the fraction of unique TCRs that were SARS-CoV-2-associated, and depth was defined as the fraction of total T cells that were SARS-CoV-2-associated. Using the MIRA data, each spike-specific TCR was assigned both to the spike region to which the TCR was reactive and to a CD4 or CD8 class. Log10-transformed breadth and depth values were compared by one-way ANOVA with Sidak's multiple comparisons tests. The clones in this table, taken by TCRdb from immuneACCESS, are in-frame only. Not every clone is retained; where verified, under half of the shortfall comes from an unresolved V gene, and the cause of the rest is unknown. V and J calls and clone size are as listed in that table; D and trimming were resolved from the DNA. The sample records about 110,000 clones, over 75% of which are singletons. More than 10% of the sample is in the top ten clones.

The paper as a whole reports these results and caveats: The 56-69-year group was small, and its depth increase did not reach significance, likely because of low power. Participants were mostly white British and included more females than males, and it was suggested by the authors that clonal diversity may have been underestimated. Conclusions about previously exposed vaccinees are limited because only a handful of AZD1222 recipients were SARS-CoV-2 seropositive at baseline. After two AZD1222 doses, both the breadth and the depth of spike-specific TCRs were significantly higher than at day 0 and than in MenACWY recipients. Vaccine-associated CD4 TCRs spanned the whole spike protein, with dominant responses in regions 160-218 and 743-854. Epitopes outside the regions mutated in the B.1.351 and B.1.1.7 variants were reportedly recognized by nearly half of the unique spike-specific TCRs. Because no day 14 peak-response samples were available, the repertoires could be characterized only after the peak T cell response.

In regard to this clone: No cognate antigen has been identified for it. No much larger clone exists at a distance of one base, and base qualities are not known.

According to the study, the label for this sample's time point signals: baseline before first vaccination. This specimen's treatment or condition label, interpreted: meningococcal conjugate vaccine given as trial control. Samples from vaccinated people were obtained from the UK trials COV001 and COV002, which included a single-blind randomized controlled phase 2/3 trial of AZD1222 (ChAdOx1 nCoV-19) in healthy adults. For TCRbeta chain sequencing, PBMC samples from trial participants were taken at day 0 and at day 28 after the second dose. The sequence derives from an adult in good health. The sequence is built from TRBV19 and TRBJ1-5; no D gene is confidently identified. The sequencing here drew on peripheral blood, taken on day 0 of MenACWY control vaccination. The DNA sequence is as follows: TGTGCCAGTAGTATGTCCACGGAACAGCCCCAGCATTTT. The resulting protein is CASSMSTEQPQHF.